These T cell receptor beta chains were read from a single sample in a study of blood T cell repertoires in COVID-19. Method: immunoSEQ multiplex PCR; TCRdb's copy keeps in-frame clones and lacks some. The table lists about 170,000 clones, 85% to 90% of them singletons. Source material: peripheral blood. The receptors derive from a man aged 45-65 years with active or convalescent COVID-19. CDR3s leave out the opening cysteine and the closing phenylalanine or tryptophan. Fields, in order: J gene, D gene, V gene, CDR3 protein. A D gene is named only where the DNA matches it firmly.

J: TRBJ2-1
D: .
V: TRBV7-2
CDR3: ASSLALGRDEQF

J: TRBJ2-3
D: TRBD2
V: TRBV5-5
CDR3: ASSFKRLAGGFGGTDTQY

J: TRBJ2-1
D: TRBD2
V: TRBV4-1
CDR3: ASSQVGLAGYNEQF

J: TRBJ1-1
D: .
V: TRBV13
CDR3: ASSPPETGPEAF

J: TRBJ2-1
D: .
V: TRBV9
CDR3: ASSTRDFKYNEQF

J: TRBJ1-3
D: TRBD1
V: TRBV6-5
CDR3: ASSYMGTGAGNTIY

J: TRBJ2-5
D: .
V: TRBV29-1
CDR3: SAAKETQY

J: TRBJ2-3
D: TRBD1
V: TRBV5-4
CDR3: ASSLGGQGAYTDTQY

J: TRBJ2-5
D: .
V: TRBV14
CDR3: ASSPGSRSQETQY

J: TRBJ2-3
D: TRBD1
V: TRBV2
CDR3: ASSEFGQGLTATQY

J: TRBJ1-2
D: .
V: TRBV4-2
CDR3: ASSQDSAGYTYGYT

J: TRBJ1-6
D: .
V: TRBV4-2
CDR3: ASSQPQSYNSPLH

J: TRBJ1-2
D: .
V: TRBV21-1
CDR3: ASGDSYDHYGYT

J: TRBJ2-4
D: TRBD2
V: TRBV6-2/TRBV6-3
CDR3: ASSSVGTRAAKNIQY

J: TRBJ2-2
D: .
V: TRBV24-1
CDR3: ATSQFTGELF

J: TRBJ2-7
D: .
V: TRBV3-1/TRBV3-2
CDR3: ASSQGPVSSYEQY

J: TRBJ1-3
D: TRBD1
V: TRBV7-2
CDR3: ASSWGQGTGNTIY

J: TRBJ2-2
D: .
V: TRBV6-4
CDR3: ASSGSGAGELF

J: TRBJ1-5
D: .
V: TRBV10-3
CDR3: AISESKMGGRNNQPQH

J: TRBJ2-1
D: .
V: TRBV6-2/TRBV6-3
CDR3: ASSYSSDEQF

J: TRBJ2-3
D: .
V: TRBV4-2
CDR3: ASSQEGHSTDTQY

J: TRBJ2-7
D: TRBD1
V: TRBV29-1
CDR3: SVDDRGYEQY

J: TRBJ2-1
D: TRBD2
V: TRBV7-3
CDR3: ASSLTGTSGGAGEQF

J: TRBJ2-7
D: TRBD1
V: TRBV4-1
CDR3: ASSPSDRTGKVEQY

J: TRBJ2-1
D: .
V: TRBV19
CDR3: ASSKAGWRNEQF

J: TRBJ1-1
D: .
V: TRBV10-3
CDR3: AISESRQNTEAF

J: TRBJ2-4
D: TRBD2
V: TRBV4-1
CDR3: ASSQEGGLNIQY

J: TRBJ1-5
D: TRBD1
V: TRBV4-1
CDR3: ASSQRQGGASNQPQH

J: TRBJ2-7
D: .
V: TRBV6-5
CDR3: ASSYREGAVY

J: TRBJ2-2
D: .
V: TRBV4-2
CDR3: ASSQELGGSTGELF

J: TRBJ1-3
D: .
V: TRBV18
CDR3: ASSPTGGRPGNTIY

J: TRBJ2-1
D: TRBD2
V: TRBV6-2/TRBV6-3
CDR3: ASSKYSGVSYNEQF

J: TRBJ2-4
D: TRBD1
V: TRBV11-3
CDR3: ASSAIVGQGASSAKNIQY

J: TRBJ2-7
D: TRBD2
V: TRBV3-1/TRBV3-2
CDR3: ASSQEGGASLYEQY

J: TRBJ2-5
D: TRBD2
V: TRBV7-6
CDR3: ASSRLAGGQETQY

J: TRBJ1-2
D: TRBD1
V: TRBV10-3
CDR3: AISRGQGTYGYT